This record concerns one T cell receptor beta chain sequence. This clone was recorded many times. Its antigen is currently not known. The read ends 3 residues early relative to the CDR3; the germline J gene fills the gap. Equivalent amounts of genomic DNA from CVID and control samples were used as sequencing input. For every sample, a 60 bp segment covering the rearranged TCRbeta CDR3 region was amplified and then sequenced. The immunoSEQ assay, a bias-corrected multiplex PCR combined with high-throughput sequencing, was used to amplify TCRbeta. Turning to the authors' computational methods: Every unique nucleotide sequence was considered a clone and was annotated with V, D and J genes, copy number and frequency. Sequences were labeled productive if in frame, and non-productive if out of frame or containing stop codons. Clonality was calculated from Shannon's entropy as previously described. The predicted amino acid sequences of productive clones were used to derive the mean CDR3 Kyte-Doolittle hydropathy. Hierarchical clustering of scaled V gene usage was performed with the R hclust function using Manhattan distance and complete linkage. Sharing of clones by CDR3 amino acid sequence was evaluated by resampling 12 repertoires per group over 100 rounds. Repertoires were searched for roughly 70 published EBV-specific and approximately 240 published CMV-specific TCRbeta sequences. Analysis left out two CVID samples that produced under 10,000 sequences, so a few dozen CVID repertoires remained. Sourced from immuneACCESS, this table was stored by TCRdb with only in-frame sequences that have V and J called. A share of the clones is absent; for the studies checked, an unresolved V gene accounts for under half, and the remainder has no known explanation. For V, J and clone size, that table is used; D and trimming come from the DNA. This sample was tabulated with approximately 50,000 clones, among which there are no singletons. The leading ten clones occupy about 0.85% of the sample.

Predominantly Caucasian heritage was noted among both the CVID patients and the healthy controls. Heparinized peripheral whole blood samples of about 4.5 to 8 ml were collected from each donor. TCRbeta CDR3 repertoires were sequenced from genomic DNA of adults with common variable immune deficiency (CVID) and healthy adult controls. A total of 22 healthy adult volunteers (12 female and roughly ten male; age range roughly 23 to 66 years, mean age roughly 34) were included in the control group. Diluted blood was density-centrifuged over Hypaque 1077 or Ficoll-Paque to isolate peripheral blood mononuclear cells. Genomic DNA was obtained from unsorted mononuclear cells using either Qiagen column purification or a centrifugation-based method. Per the germline V gene, SNHLY is the CDR1 and FYNNEI is the CDR2. Measured from the cysteine to the phenylalanine, the CDR3 is 16 residues long. Shown are 39 bases from within the CDR3, in frame from base 1.

This sample is part of a study of T cell clonality in common variable immunodeficiency (dated by TCRdb to the mid-2010s). Broader findings and caveats from the paper: CVID TCRbeta sequences reportedly showed fewer deletions and N-nucleotide insertions and lacked highly modified clones with 13 or more V deletions. Even though DNA input was equal, the average per sample came to about 81,820 unique sequences for controls compared with roughly 30,000 for CVID samples. TCRbeta clonality was higher in CVID subjects than in healthy controls (t-test p = 0.018), and the increase was most characteristic of about a third of subjects. According to the authors, finding the cause of the higher clonality in CVID would require sequencing the repertoires of T cell subpopulations. Fewer TCRbeta clones were shared among CVID subjects than among healthy controls (p < 0.0001). Correlations of repertoire features with clinical complications were constrained by heterogeneity among patients within the CVID cohort.

The sequenced sample consisted of peripheral blood mononuclear cells. The V and J segments used are TRBV2 and TRBJ2-3, with 10 bases aligning to TRBD2. The sequence came from a person between 18 and 75 years old in good health. The CDR3 bases that were read are TGTGCCAGCAGTTCTAGCGGGGGCCTCGTGGGAGAGACG. Translation gives CASSSSGGLVGET. Given in full, the CDR3 is CASSSSGGLVGETQYF.